Below are 21 T cell receptor beta chains sequenced from a single sample in a study of shared clonotypes between healthy human individuals. The assay was immunoSEQ multiplex PCR, and TCRdb's table has in-frame clones only and misses some. The sample holds approximately 180,000 clones, 80% to 95% seen once. The sequenced material came from naive CD4+ T cells sorted from blood. Sample subset: CD45RA+ positively selected. Source of these receptors: a woman aged 25-40 years in good health.

J is TRBJ2-3 and V is TRBV19, with a weak D call TRBD2 (5 bases). This CDR3 region has 13 residues. Germline CDR1 is LNHDA and CDR2 is SQIVND (reference sequence). Trimming took off 3 bases at V and 2 bases at J, with 6 bases between the two ends. The CDR3 reads CASSIGVTDTQYF. In DNA form, the CDR3 reads TGTGCCAGTAGTATCGGGGTCACAGATACGCAGTATTTT.

This chain uses TRBV5-1 with TRBJ2-7; D remains unclear. There are 17 residues in the CDR3. The germline V gene encodes CDR1 SGHRS and CDR2 YFSETQ. V lost 4 bases and J lost 0, with 20 bases in between. CDR3 coding DNA: TGCGCCAGCAGCAGGGCCTTGGCCTACTCAAGCTCCTACGAGCAGTACTTC. It is translated as CASSRALAYSSSYEQYF.

The chain employs TRBV30 and TRBJ1-5; no reliable D call. In germline, CDR1 is GTSNPN, CDR2 SVGIG (reference sequence). The CDR3 has 14 residues. V was pared by 2 bases and J by 5 bases, with 13 bases between. The CDR3 DNA reads as TGTGCCTGGAGTAATGAGAGGCGGTATCAGCCCCAGCATTTT. Amino acid sequence: CAWSNERRYQPQHF. Using reference TRBV30 and TRBJ1-5 for the parts outside the CDR3, the full variable domain is SQTIHQWPATLVQPVGSPLSLECTVEGTSNPNLYWYRQAAGRGLQLLFYSVGIGQISSEVPQNLSASRPQDRQFILSSKKLLLSDSGFYLCAWSNERRYQPQHFGDGTRLSIL.

This rearrangement joins TRBV5-6 to TRBJ2-7, with D unclear. Germline CDR1 SGHDT, CDR2 YYEEEE. CDR3 length: 13 amino acids. V was clipped by 0 bases and J by 3 bases, with 7 bases between them. The CDR3 protein is CASSLGQNYEQYF. The DNA for the CDR3 is TGTGCCAGCAGCTTGGGGCAGAACTACGAGCAGTACTTC.

CDR3 coding DNA: TGTGCCAGCAACATGGACAGGCCTAACTATGGCTACACCTTC. This codes for CASNMDRPNYGYTF. This sequence joins TRBV6-1 and TRBJ1-2; 7 bases match TRBD1. Trimming at V came to 7 bases and at J to 0 bases, leaving 5 bases not matched to a gene. This CDR3 is 14 amino acids long. In germline, CDR1 is MNHNS, CDR2 SASEGT.

CDR3 DNA sequence: TGTGCCAGTAGTGTACGGACAGGGGGCCTCTATGGCTACACCTTC. This encodes CASSVRTGGLYGYTF. The genes are TRBV19 and TRBJ1-2; TRBD1 matches at 11 bases. CDR1 and CDR2 (germline): LNHDA, SQIVND (reference sequence). The CDR3 sequence is 15 residues long. Trimming took 5 bases from V and 4 from J; bases not matched to a gene: 6.

This chain uses TRBV10-3 with TRBJ1-1, with a weak D call TRBD1 (6 bases). The CDR3 spans 15 residues. V was pared by 4 bases and J by 1 base, with 13 bases between. Germline V gives CDR1 ENHRY, CDR2 SYGVKD. The DNA of the CDR3 is TGTGCCATCAGTGCGTCGGGGGCTTCGAACACTGAAGCTTTCTTT. This codes for CAISASGASNTEAFF.

J is TRBJ2-2 and V is TRBV7-9; the match to TRBD2 covers 8 bases. This CDR3 comprises 15 residues. V trimming: 5 bases; J trimming: 7 bases; junction bases outside the gene matches: 9. CDR1 and CDR2 from the germline V gene are SEHNR and FQNEAQ (reference sequence). The CDR3 nucleotides are TGTGCCAGCAGCAAGAGGGGACTAGAGGGCGGGGAGCTGTTTTTT. Its protein product is CASSKRGLEGGELFF.

This clone was seen a single time. The chain uses TRBV5-1 and TRBJ1-1; a possible D gene is TRBD1 (6 bases). CDR1 is SGHRS and CDR2 is YFSETQ in the germline V gene. The V gene lost 4 bases and the J gene lost 1 base, with 17 bases spanning the gap. The CDR3 is 16 amino acids. This chain's CDR3 is CASSLGGASQNTEAFF. In DNA form, the CDR3 reads TGCGCCAGCAGCCTTGGGGGGGCGTCCCAGAACACTGAAGCTTTCTTT.

The chain uses TRBV28 and TRBJ2-1, with a tentative D call TRBD1 (6 bases). There are 15 residues in the CDR3. Trimming cost V 5 bases and J 5 bases, with 16 bases left between them. Germline lookup yields CDR1 MDHEN and CDR2 SYDVKM. CDR3 residues: CASSANRDTNNEQFF. The DNA of the CDR3 is TGTGCCAGCAGTGCCAACCGGGACACAAACAATGAGCAGTTCTTC.

The V and J genes are TRBV18 and TRBJ1-5; 9 bases map to TRBD1. The J segment lost 3 bases and the V segment lost 3 bases, leaving 15 bases of the junction unmatched. The CDR3 loop spans 19 amino acids. Germline V gene sequence: CDR1 KGHSH, CDR2 LQKENI. The CDR3 protein is CASSPSGTGSVGNNQPQHF. The CDR3 DNA reads TGTGCCAGCTCACCGTCCGGGACAGGGAGCGTGGGGAACAATCAGCCCCAGCATTTT.

V and J are TRBV19 and TRBJ2-5, with 8 bases that match TRBD1. The last part of the DNA fits TRBJ2-7 better; the J call may be wrong. The germline CDR1 and CDR2 sequences are LNHDA and SQIVND (reference sequence). This CDR3 comprises 15 residues. CDR3 bases: TGTGCCAGTAGTACTCCCGGGACAGGCTTCTACGAGCAGTACTTC. It yields the protein CASSTPGTGFYEQYF.

This clone has just one count. The V call is TRBV9, the J call TRBJ1-4, with 7 positions matching TRBD1. The CDR3 is 16 residues long. After removal of 2 bases from V and 8 bases from J, the junction contained 12 bases not matched to a gene. Germline lookup yields CDR1 SGDLS and CDR2 YYNGEE. This chain's CDR3 is CASSVGTALFREKLFF. CDR3 bases: TGTGCCAGCAGCGTGGGGACAGCCCTCTTTAGAGAAAAACTGTTTTTT.

The chain combines TRBV18 with TRBJ1-1, with a tentative D call TRBD1 (5 bases). Deletions cut 6 bases from V and 2 bases from J, with 16 bases between. The CDR3 has 15 amino acids. Germline V gives CDR1 KGHSH, CDR2 LQKENI. The CDR3 region is CASSPRRDPNTEAFF. Written as DNA, the CDR3 is TGTGCCAGCTCTCCCAGGCGGGACCCCAACACTGAAGCTTTCTTT.

J is TRBJ2-1 and V is TRBV15; 7 nucleotides agree with TRBD1. The length of the CDR3 is 13 residues. Trimming removed 3 bases from V and 12 bases from J; junction bases left unmatched: 8. CDR1 is LNHNV and CDR2 is YYDKDF in the germline V gene (reference sequence). CDR3 loop: CATSRETGTAQFF. In DNA, the CDR3 is TGTGCCACCAGCAGGGAAACCGGGACAGCGCAGTTCTTC.

V gene TRBV7-9 combines with J gene TRBJ2-7; 8 bases fit TRBD1. CDR1 is SEHNR, CDR2 FQNEAQ, per germline (reference sequence). This CDR3 comprises 18 residues. The J segment lost 3 bases and the V segment lost 11 bases, leaving 24 bases of the junction unmatched. The CDR3 protein is CASRGRLRTGLLGYEQYF. In DNA, the CDR3 is TGTGCCTCTCGGGGGAGGTTGAGGACAGGGCTTCTCGGCTACGAGCAGTACTTC.

The chain recombines TRBV25-1 with TRBJ2-7, with a weak D call TRBD2 (7 bases). The CDR3 is made up of 14 amino acids. V shed 8 bases and J shed 4 bases, with 18 bases lying between them. Germline V gene data show CDR1 as MGHDK and CDR2 as SYGVNS. CDR3 sequence (DNA): TGTGCCAGCGGTTCGGTGGGGGGGCCGTACGAGCAGTACTTC. This sequence encodes CASGSVGGPYEQYF.

The chain couples TRBV28 to TRBJ2-7; D is unclear. CDR1 and CDR2 from the germline V gene are MDHEN and SYDVKM. The CDR3 length is 12 residues. The V end lost 7 bases, the J end lost 0 bases, and 7 bases lay between the germline ends. CDR3 sequence (DNA): TGTGCCAGCACGGAGAGCTCCTACGAGCAGTACTTC. Translation: CASTESSYEQYF.

The chain combines TRBV7-9 with TRBJ2-7; the D gene could be TRBD1 or TRBD2 (5 bases each). Germline CDR1 and CDR2: SEHNR and FQNEAQ (reference sequence). Between the trimmed V and J ends, which lost 2 bases and 1 base, there was a span of 12 bases. The CDR3 runs to 15 residues. The CDR3 loop is CASSLTGTGSYEQYF. CDR3 coding DNA: TGTGCCAGCAGCTTAACCGGGACGGGATCCTACGAGCAGTACTTC.

In this sample, this clone turned up a few times. CDR3 sequence reads: CSVVAGHYGYTF. The CDR3 nucleotides read TGCAGCGTTGTGGCAGGGCACTATGGCTACACCTTC. The chain is built from TRBV29-1 and TRBJ1-2; D perhaps matches TRBD1 (5 bases). This CDR3 comprises 12 residues. From germline, CDR1 is SQVTM and CDR2 ANQGSEA. Trimming pared 4 bases from V and 3 bases from J, leaving 9 bases between.

The chain uses TRBV25-1 and TRBJ2-3, with D perhaps given as TRBD1 or TRBD2 (5 bases each). Trimming shortened V by 5 bases and J by 6 bases, and 9 bases separated the two germline ends. This CDR3 contains 12 residues. Germline V gene data show CDR1 as MGHDK and CDR2 as SYGVNS. CDR3 in DNA: TGTGCCAGCAGTACGGGGCAGGATACGCAGTATTTT. This translates into CASSTGQDTQYF. The complete variable domain, with remaining parts taken from reference TRBV25-1 and TRBJ2-3, reads EADIYQTPRYLVIGTGKKITLECSQTMGHDKMYWYQQDPGMELHLIHYSYGVNSTEKGDLSSESTVSRIRTEHFPLTLESARPSHTSQYLCASSTGQDTQYFGPGTRLTVL.